This is a list of T cell receptor beta chains from one sample in a study of CD8 T cells in ankylosing spondylitis. TCRdb reprocessed the 5' RACE reads via MiXCR and lists one record per CDR3 protein. The sample carries fewer than 200,000 distinct CDR3 sequences, around a sixth recorded once. The sequenced material came from blood, either unsorted or a sorted T cell fraction (not recorded which). The receptors originated from a male donor aged 5 to 29 with ankylosing spondylitis or in good health (not recorded which). CDR3s include the opening cysteine and the closing phenylalanine or tryptophan. The D gene is left open where the match is weak. The size entry is marked missing in some rows and otherwise reads once, few, many or a size class.

TRBJ2-7 few TRBV27 TRBD2 TGTGCCAGCAGTTACGGGACTAGCGGTTACGAGCAGTACTTC CASSYGTSGYEQYF
TRBJ1-1 many TRBV6-5 - TGTGCCAGCAGTGCTCTACCTACGGACCAAACTTTTAGTATCGCTGAAGCTTTCTTT CASSALPTDQTFSIAEAFF
TRBJ2-2 many TRBV27 - TGTGCCAGCAATCAGGGAAACACCGGGGAGCTGTTTTTT CASNQGNTGELFF
TRBJ2-3 many TRBV12-3/TRBV12-4 - TGTGCCAGCAGTTTACCTCATCCGGGAGTGGCCACAGATACGCAGTATTTT CASSLPHPGVATDTQYF
TRBJ2-3 many TRBV7-2 - TGTGCCAGCAGCTTAGCGGCCCTAACACGGGATACGCAGTATTTT CASSLAALTRDTQYF
TRBJ2-5 - TRBV3-1 TRBD2 TGTGCCAGCAGCCAAGGGACTAGCGGGAGAGAGACCCAGTACTTC CASSQGTSGRETQYF
TRBJ2-1 - TRBV6-5 TRBD2 TGTGCCAGCAACGGCGGGAGGGACCATGAGCAGTTCTTC CASNGGRDHEQFF
TRBJ2-1 many TRBV20-1 TRBD2 TGCAGCAATCTCCCACTAGCGGGAGACCACAATGAGCAGTTCTTC CSNLPLAGDHNEQFF
TRBJ2-1 few TRBV12-3/TRBV12-4 TRBD2 TGTGCCAGCAGTCCAAGCGGGAGGGCCGTCAATGAGCAGTTCTTC CASSPSGRAVNEQFF
TRBJ2-5 - TRBV28 - TGTGCCAGCAGGCCCGTTTTTAAAGGAGAGGAGACCCAGTACTTC CASRPVFKGEETQYF
TRBJ2-3 - TRBV21-1 - TGTGCCTGGACCCGGACAGGGGAGGATAGCACAGATACGCAGTATTTT CAWTRTGEDSTDTQYF
TRBJ2-1 few TRBV20-1 TRBD2 TGCAGTGCTCAGCGCAACCTCGGGACTAGCGTTTACAATGAGCAGTTCTTC CSAQRNLGTSVYNEQFF
TRBJ1-1 - TRBV20-1 - TGCAGGGCGACAGGAGATGGCACTGAAGCTTTCTTT CRATGDGTEAFF
TRBJ2-1 many TRBV5-1 TRBD2 TGCGCCAGCAGCTTACGACAAGGACTAGCGGGACACGCCAACAATGAGCAGTTCTTC CASSLRQGLAGHANNEQFF
TRBJ2-3 many TRBV5-1 TRBD2 TGCGCCAGCAGCTTGGGAGTAGCGGGGACCATCACAGATACGCAGTATTTT CASSLGVAGTITDTQYF
TRBJ2-3 many TRBV6-4 TRBD2 TGTGCCAGCAGTGAAGGAGCGGGAAGCACAGATACGCAGTATTTT CASSEGAGSTDTQYF
TRBJ2-1 - TRBV10-3 - TGTGCCATCAGTGAAGCCCGGGAGCGTGAGCAGTTCTTC CAISEAREREQFF
TRBJ2-7 many TRBV6-5 - TGTGCCAGCGGCCCGGCGGAGGGCCCCTACGAGCAGTACTTC CASGPAEGPYEQYF
TRBJ2-1 many TRBV4-1 - TGCGCCAGCAGCTCAAGTTGGGAAAGCTCCTACAATGAGCAGTTCTTC CASSSSWESSYNEQFF
TRBJ2-1 - TRBV6-1 - TGTGCCAGCAGCGAAACCTACAATGAGCAGTTCTTC CASSETYNEQFF
TRBJ2-5 many TRBV7-2 TRBD2 TGTGCCAGCAGCTCACAAGCGGGAGGGCCAGAGACCCAGTACTTC CASSSQAGGPETQYF
TRBJ1-1 many TRBV27 - TGTGCCAGCAGGCCCCGCCCGGGATTGAACACTGAAGCTTTCTTT CASRPRPGLNTEAFF
TRBJ2-1 once TRBV27 - TGTGCCAGCAGGGCCTGGGGGTCGTTCAATGAGCAGTTCTTC CASRAWGSFNEQFF
TRBJ2-2 many TRBV6-5 TRBD2 TGTGCCAGCGTGGGGGGGACCGGGGAGCTGTTTTTT CASVGGTGELFF
TRBJ1-5 many TRBV12-3/TRBV12-4 - TGTGCCAGCAGCCTCCGACCGCCAGGGCCCCAGAGGGAGCCCCAGCATTTT CASSLRPPGPQREPQHF
TRBJ2-7 many TRBV25-1 TRBD2 TGTGCCAGCAGTGAAAAGGCGGGAGTATCGCAGTACTTC CASSEKAGVSQYF
TRBJ2-1 many TRBV12-5 TRBD2 TGTGCTAGTGGTTTGGTATTTCTGCGGGAGGGACTTATCAATGAGCAGTTCTTC CASGLVFLREGLINEQFF
TRBJ2-1 many TRBV2 - TGTGCCATCTACCGGGACAGATCTGGACTAGGGCCCTTC CAIYRDRSGLGPF
TRBJ2-1 few TRBV20-1 TRBD1 TGCAGTGCTGGGGGGGACAGGGGTTTGAATGAGCAGTTCTTC CSAGGDRGLNEQFF
TRBJ2-7 few TRBV12-3/TRBV12-4 TRBD1 TGTGCCAGCAGTCCACGGACAGGGGGCAGCTACGAGCAGTACTTC CASSPRTGGSYEQYF
TRBJ1-6 - TRBV4-2 - TGTGCCAGCAGCCAAGATGACAATTCACCCCTCCACTTT CASSQDDNSPLHF
TRBJ1-1 many TRBV12-3/TRBV12-4 - TGTGCCAGCAGTCCACGGGGGGCCAAGGCTTTCTTT CASSPRGAKAFF
TRBJ2-6 many TRBV29-1 TRBD2 TGCAGCGTTACAACACAACAGACCGGGACTAGCGGGAGCACTGGGGCCAACGTCCTGACTTTC CSVTTQQTGTSGSTGANVLTF
TRBJ1-1 many TRBV5-1 - TGCGCCAGCGCGTCGGTGGGGGCCCTTCGAAACACTGAAGCTTTCTTT CASASVGALRNTEAFF
TRBJ2-5 many TRBV28 TRBD2 TGTGCCAGCAGTTGGGGGGGGGGACAAGAGACCCAGTACTTC CASSWGGGQETQYF
TRBJ1-1 few TRBV13 TRBD1 TGTGCCAGCAGCGTGGCAGGGGGCAACACTGAAGCTTTCTTT CASSVAGGNTEAFF
TRBJ1-6 - TRBV13 TRBD1 TGTGCCAGCAGCCTTGGGGACAGGGCTAATTCACCCCTCCACTTT CASSLGDRANSPLHF
TRBJ2-3 - TRBV18 - TGTGCCAGCTCACTCCCAAACACAGATACGCAGTATTTT CASSLPNTDTQYF
TRBJ1-1 - TRBV25-1 - TGTGCCACGCATACCCTTGGGGGGGGCCGAGCTTTCTTT CATHTLGGGRAFF
TRBJ2-1 - TRBV29-1 TRBD2 TGCAGCGTTGATGGCGGGAGCTTATACAATGAGCAGTTCTTC CSVDGGSLYNEQFF
TRBJ2-6 many TRBV20-1 TRBD2 TGCAGTGCCGGCTCGGGGGGGCCTGGGGCCAACGTCCTGACTTTC CSAGSGGPGANVLTF
TRBJ2-3 many TRBV7-2 - TGTGCCAGCAGCTTAGAGGGGTGGGGAACAGATACGCAGTATTTT CASSLEGWGTDTQYF
TRBJ1-2 many TRBV29-1 TRBD1 TGCAGCGTTGTCGGGACAGGGTACTATGGCTACACCTTC CSVVGTGYYGYTF
TRBJ2-1 many TRBV6-4 TRBD2 TGTGCCAGCAGTGACTCGGCGGGAGCTGACAATGAGCAGTTCTTC CASSDSAGADNEQFF
TRBJ2-1 - TRBV20-1 - TGCAGTGCTAGAGATGCTGGCAGAAATGAGCAGTTCTTC CSARDAGRNEQFF
TRBJ2-1 - TRBV24-1 - TGTGCCACCGAGGACAACTCCTACAATGAGCAGTTCTTC CATEDNSYNEQFF
TRBJ2-7 many TRBV12-3/TRBV12-4 TRBD2 TGTGCCAGCAGACCCGGACTAGCCGTCGGCTACGAGCAGTACTTC CASRPGLAVGYEQYF
TRBJ2-1 many TRBV27 - TGTGCCAGCAGTTTATCGAAACTAGAGTCCTACAATGAGCAGTTCTTC CASSLSKLESYNEQFF
TRBJ2-2 many TRBV7-9 TRBD2 TGTGCCAGCAGCTTAGTGGCGGGAGAAGCCGGGGAGCTGTTTTTT CASSLVAGEAGELFF
TRBJ1-4 many TRBV15 - TGTGCCACCAGCAGTCCCCCCCGGGATGTTCTGAATGAAAAACTGTTTTTT CATSSPPRDVLNEKLFF
TRBJ2-1 - TRBV5-1 TRBD2 TGCGCCAGCAGCGTAGGACTAGCGGGAGCAACCGATGAGCAGTTCTTC CASSVGLAGATDEQFF
TRBJ2-1 many TRBV5-1 - TGCGCCAGCAGCGGACGATCCTACAATGAGCAGTTCTTC CASSGRSYNEQFF
TRBJ2-1 many TRBV20-1 - TGCAGTGCTAGACCTTCCCCAAGAAACGACCCCGGTGAGCAGTTCTTC CSARPSPRNDPGEQFF
TRBJ2-1 - TRBV2 TRBD1 TGTGCCAGCACCAAAGACAGGGTCAGGATCAATGAGCAGTTCTTC CASTKDRVRINEQFF
TRBJ2-2 many TRBV6-5 - TGTGCCAGCAGTGAGGGGGCGAACACCGGGGAGCTGTTTTTT CASSEGANTGELFF
TRBJ2-1 many TRBV7-9 - TGTGCCAGCAGCTTAAACTGGCCCGTGCAGTTCTTC CASSLNWPVQFF
TRBJ2-1 many TRBV6-5 - TGTGCCAGCAGTTACCGAACGGGGCCCCAGGTTGTGGCTGAGCAGTTCTTC CASSYRTGPQVVAEQFF
TRBJ2-1 many TRBV12-3/TRBV12-4 - TGTGCCAGCAGTTTTGGGGCGAATGAGCAGTTCTTC CASSFGANEQFF
TRBJ1-1 - TRBV12-3/TRBV12-4 TRBD1 TGTGCCAGCAGTATAACAGGGGGGGCAGCTTTCTTT CASSITGGAAFF
TRBJ1-2 many TRBV25-1 - TGTGCCAGCAGTGGACGAAACTATGGCTACACCTTC CASSGRNYGYTF